Described below is a single T cell receptor (beta chain) sequence and its context. The target antigen is unknown. A much larger clonotype is one base distant, so this may be a read error. The donors, all healthy, were Caucasians living in Russia, aged roughly 6 to 90. The CDR3 runs to 13 residues. Germline assignment: CDR1 SGHRS and CDR2 YFSETQ. V was trimmed by 4 bases and J by 11 bases, leaving 18 bases between them. The data are from a study of blood T cells in healthy people across ages. A J-beta primer mix and a sample-barcoded 5' primer were used in a second PCR of roughly 6 to 12 cycles. Paired-end reads containing CDR3 totaled no fewer than 2.5 million for each sample. TCRdb processed the 5' RACE reads anew with MiXCR; each CDR3 protein has one entry. The sample shows approximately 700,000 distinct CDR3 sequences, roughly 32% of them seen only once. Broader study findings: Long-lived donors carried more naive CD4+ cells and greater diversity than aged donors.

Sequences were obtained from blood. This sequence joins TRBV5-1 and TRBJ2-5; a weak D match, TRBD1 (5 bases). The TCR was taken from a woman older than 75 in good health. CDR3 sequence reads: CASSRQGNHEQYF. The CDR3 DNA is TGCGCCAGCAGCCGTCAGGGAAATCATGAGCAGTACTTC.